The 26 T cell receptor beta chains below all came from one sample that was sequenced in a study of preoperative IRX-2 immunotherapy in early breast cancer. Treatment given: preoperative locoregional IRX-2 cytokine immunotherapy. TCRdb's table, derived via immunoSEQ multiplex PCR, lists solely in-frame clones and lacks some. The sample contains about 32,000 clones, about four fifths of which appear only once. Specimen: lymph node tissue, collected from a patient treated with IRX-2 immunotherapy. All receptors come from a human donor with breast cancer.

This clone was picked up a small number of times. Other nucleotide sequences in the sample specify the same CDR3. This rearrangement joins TRBV18 to TRBJ2-7; D not resolved. In germline, CDR1 is KGHSH, CDR2 LQKENI. The CDR3 is 13 amino acids. Trimming shortened V by 0 bases and J by 7 bases, and 10 bases separated the two germline ends. CDR3 sequence: CASSPPSVGEQYF. The CDR3 DNA follows: TGTGCCAGCTCACCACCGTCCGTTGGGGAGCAGTACTTC.

The gene calls are TRBV2 and TRBJ2-1; TRBD2 aligns across 10 bases. In germline, CDR1 is SNHLY, CDR2 FYNNEI. This CDR3 comprises 20 residues. V trimming: 6 bases; J trimming: 0 bases; junction bases outside the gene matches: 17. CDR3 amino acids: CASSVERLAGADRSYNEQFF. The CDR3 nucleotides are TGTGCCAGCAGCGTAGAAAGGCTAGCGGGAGCTGATCGCTCCTACAATGAGCAGTTCTTC.

For this clone: Some base could not be read or is ambiguous, and its residue is marked X. V gene TRBV11-3 combines with J gene TRBJ1-2; possible D gene TRBD1, 5 bases. The V and J ends lost 3 bases and 7 bases respectively, with 18 bases between them. Per germline, CDR1 SGHNT and CDR2 YENEEA. This CDR3 spans 15 amino acids. The CDR3 sequence: CASSFSLTAXGGYTF. Here the CDR3 DNA reads TGTGCCAGCAGCTTCAGCCTGACAGCCTYGGGTGGCTACACCTTC.

The genes are TRBV19 and TRBJ2-3; D unresolved. Trimming removed 2 bases at V and 2 bases at J, with 8 bases between. The CDR3 contains 14 residues. Germline-derived CDR1 and CDR2 are LNHDA and SQIVND (reference sequence). Here the CDR3 reads CASSIRQTTDTQYF. CDR3 bases: TGTGCCAGTAGTATAAGGCAGACCACAGATACGCAGTATTTT.

The genes are TRBV18 and TRBJ2-3; D ambiguous. V shed 3 bases and J shed 1 base, with 20 bases lying between them. The CDR3 consists of 18 residues. Germline V gene lookup returns CDR1 KGHSH and CDR2 LQKENI. The CDR3 loop is CASSPMQKGGLGTDTQYF. As DNA, the CDR3 is TGTGCCAGCTCACCGATGCAAAAAGGCGGTCTCGGCACAGATACGCAGTATTTT.

The chain carries TRBV7-8 and TRBJ2-1; 13 bases are shared with TRBD2. The CDR3 contains 17 residues. V shed 5 bases and J 1 base; nucleotides not matched to a gene: 5. CDR1 SGHVS and CDR2 FQNEAQ come from the germline V gene. The CDR3: CASSGGLAGVSYNEQFF. The CDR3 DNA reads TGTGCCAGCAGCGGTGGACTAGCGGGAGTTTCCTACAATGAGCAGTTCTTC.

This chain joins TRBV6-8 and TRBJ1-2, with 7 bases lining up with TRBD1. Germline V gives CDR1 MNHGY, CDR2 SAAAGT. V lost 6 bases, J lost 4 bases, and 5 bases stayed unmatched. This CDR3 spans 13 amino acids. The CDR3 DNA reads TGTGCCAGCAGCCATGGACAGGCCTATGGCTACACCTTC. This sequence encodes CASSHGQAYGYTF.

This clone occurred a few times. The chain uses TRBV11-3 and TRBJ1-3; 8 nucleotides align to TRBD1. V shed 6 bases, J shed 7 bases, and the junction held 11 bases outside the gene matches. The CDR3 is 15 residues long. The germline gives CDR1 SGHNT, CDR2 YENEEA. CDR3 DNA sequence: TGTGCCAGCAGTCGACAGGGGCCGCCACAGAACACCATATATTTT. Its translation is CASSRQGPPQNTIYF. Full variable domain (missing parts from reference TRBV11-3 and TRBJ1-3): EAGVVQSPRYKIIEKKQPVAFWCNPISGHNTLYWYLQNLGQGPELLIRYENEEAVDDSQLPKDRFSAERLKGVDSTLKIQPAELGDSAVYLCASSRQGPPQNTIYFGEGSWLTVV.

This clone is labeled as medium-sized. The chain combines TRBV15 with TRBJ1-5, with 7 bases aligning to TRBD1. Losses at the gene ends were 1 base for V and 11 bases for J; bases not matched to a gene: 8. CDR3 size: 14 residues. CDR1 is LNHNV and CDR2 is YYDKDF in the germline V gene (reference sequence). CDR3 DNA sequence: TGTGCCACCAGCAGAGCCCAGGGGGATGTAGCCCAGCATTTT. It encodes CATSRAQGDVAQHF.

This chain links TRBV19 with TRBJ2-3, with D maybe TRBD2 (7 bases). Per germline, CDR1 LNHDA and CDR2 SQIVND (reference sequence). The CDR3 has 15 amino acids. The V gene lost 0 bases and the J gene lost 6 bases, with 13 bases spanning the gap. CDR3 coding DNA: TGTGCCAGTAGTATAGATACGGGGGGCGTTGATACGCAGTATTTT. As protein: CASSIDTGGVDTQYF.

This chain joins TRBV19 and TRBJ2-7; tentatively, D is TRBD2 (5 bases). Trimming shortened V by 1 base and J by 1 base, and 5 bases separated the two germline ends. The germline CDR1 and CDR2 sequences are LNHDA and SQIVND (reference sequence). The CDR3 has 13 residues. DNA of the CDR3: TGTGCCAGTAGTATAGGACTATCCTACGAGCAGTACTTC. It translates to CASSIGLSYEQYF.

This clone has more than one count but fewer than ten. The chain has TRBV18 and TRBJ2-1, with 8 bases identical to TRBD2. With V trimmed by 2 bases and J by 4 bases, 7 bases remained unmatched. The CDR3 covers 16 residues. Germline lookup yields CDR1 KGHSH and CDR2 LQKENI. The CDR3 region is CASSPKLAGLYNEQFF. CDR3 sequence (DNA): TGTGCCAGCTCACCAAAGCTAGCGGGTCTTTACAATGAGCAGTTCTTC.

V usage is TRBV6-7 and J usage is TRBJ1-5; perhaps TRBD1 as D (5 bases). TRBV6-7 is designated an ORF whose function remains uncertain. The V end lost 2 bases, the J end lost 11 bases, and 13 bases lay between the germline ends. This CDR3 comprises 13 residues. The CDR3 DNA reads as TGTGCCAGCAGTTACAGGGGAGGGTCGGCCCAGCATTTT. Protein: CASSYRGGSAQHF.

This chain links TRBV1 with TRBJ1-4. TRBV1 is a pseudogene locus. The CDR3 spans 16 residues. CDR3 sequence reads: CASSHRTGNPNEKLFF. The CDR3 bases are TGCGCCAGCAGCCACCGCACGGGAAACCCTAATGAAAAACTGTTTTTT.

The genes are TRBV11-3 and TRBJ2-7; 7 bases map to TRBD1. Germline CDR1 reads SGHNT; CDR2 reads YENEEA. The junction had 9 bases not matched to a gene; V was cut back by 5 bases and J by 2 bases. This CDR3 is 15 amino acids long. The CDR3 protein is CASSPWTGETYEQYF. As DNA, the CDR3 is TGTGCCAGCAGCCCGTGGACAGGCGAGACCTACGAGCAGTACTTC.

This sequence joins TRBV30 and TRBJ2-5; 8 bases agree with TRBD2. Germline lookup yields CDR1 GTSNPN and CDR2 SVGIG (reference sequence). J lost 4 bases, V lost 0 bases, and 4 bases had no gene match. This CDR3 is 14 amino acids long. CDR3 sequence: CAWSVFGGVETQYF. For the CDR3, the DNA is TGTGCCTGGAGTGTCTTCGGGGGGGTAGAGACCCAGTACTTC.

The chain carries TRBV14 and TRBJ2-7; 8 nucleotides line up with TRBD1. This CDR3 is built from 14 residues. V lost 3 bases to trimming and J lost 2 bases; unmatched junction nucleotides: 3. Germline V lookup: CDR1 SGHDN, CDR2 FVKESK. The CDR3 sequence is CASSQGQVPYEQYF. The CDR3 bases are TGTGCCAGCAGCCAGGGACAGGTGCCCTACGAGCAGTACTTC.

As concerns this clone: At one end the junction does not follow the germline gene, possibly because of a read error. The J gene is TRBJ1-2, the V gene TRBV6-8; a weak D match, TRBD1 (5 bases). The CDR3 is 14 amino acids. CDR1 is MNHGY and CDR2 is SAAAGT in the germline V gene. CDR3 region: CAISRDRTNYGYTF. The DNA for the CDR3 is TGTGCCATCAGTCGGGACCGGACTAACTATGGCTACACCTTC.

The rearrangement joins TRBV10-3 to TRBJ2-1; 8 nucleotides match TRBD2. V lost 0 bases, J lost 8 bases, and 6 bases stayed unmatched. The V gene's germline CDR1 is ENHRY and CDR2 SYGVKD. The CDR3 extends over 15 amino acids. CDR3 region: CAISESSREVDEQFF. In DNA form, the CDR3 reads TGTGCCATCAGTGAGTCATCGCGGGAGGTGGATGAGCAGTTCTTC.

The V call is TRBV11-3, the J call TRBJ1-2, with TRBD1 matching 7 bases. CDR1 is SGHNT, CDR2 YENEEA, per germline. CDR3 length: 15 residues. V lost 3 bases and J lost 5; bases outside the gene matches: 9. The CDR3 loop is CASSFTQGDLYGYTF. The CDR3 bases are TGTGCCAGCAGCTTTACTCAGGGGGACCTTTATGGCTACACCTTC.

V is TRBV28 and J is TRBJ1-1; D is unclear. V gave up 1 base and J gave up 4 bases, with 10 bases separating them. Germline CDR1 and CDR2: MDHEN and SYDVKM. The CDR3 has 14 amino acids. This CDR3 is CASSLFRGGTEAFF. The CDR3 nucleotides read TGTGCCAGCAGTTTATTTCGGGGTGGCACTGAAGCTTTCTTT.

The CDR3 region is CSGARGFNEQFF. CDR3 coding DNA: TGCAGCGGGGCCAGGGGATTCAATGAGCAGTTCTTC. The V and J genes are TRBV29-1 and TRBJ2-1; maybe TRBD1 (6 bases). CDR1 is SQVTM, CDR2 ANQGSEA, per germline. The V end was cut by 7 bases, the J end by 6 bases, with 13 bases between. The CDR3 sequence is 12 residues long.

This clone came up a few times. The chain links TRBV12-5 to TRBJ2-5; D is unclear. The CDR3 contains 14 residues. The germline CDR1 and CDR2 sequences are LGHNT and FRNRAP. CDR3 protein: CASTFADQTGTQYF. CDR3 in DNA: TGTGCCAGCACGTTCGCGGACCAGACCGGGACCCAGTACTTC.

This clone has more than one count but fewer than ten. V usage is TRBV28 and J usage is TRBJ1-6; D gene unclear. The CDR3 contains 14 residues. The V end was cut by 7 bases, the J end by 7 bases, with 14 bases between. CDR1 MDHEN and CDR2 SYDVKM come from the germline V gene. CDR3 nucleotides: TGTGCCAGCATCGTCGGAGGGATCAATTCACCCCTCCACTTT. Translated, it gives CASIVGGINSPLHF.

V usage is TRBV4-1 and J usage is TRBJ2-7; the D gene is possibly TRBD2 (5 bases). Looked up from germline, CDR1 is MGHRA and CDR2 is YSYEKL. V shed 3 bases and J shed 2 bases, with 14 bases lying between them. This CDR3 region has 15 residues. The CDR3 DNA sequence: TGCGCCAGCAGCCAGGACTGGTTAGCGCCCTACGAGCAGTACTTC. Its protein is CASSQDWLAPYEQYF.

The CDR3 region is CASNSPALGGYTF. The CDR3 coding sequence is TGTGCCAGCAACTCCCCGGCCCTCGGAGGCTACACCTTC. The genes are TRBV28 and TRBJ1-2; D unclear. The CDR3 has 13 residues. V was shortened by 7 bases and J by 8 bases, with 17 bases between the two germline ends. The germline V gene encodes CDR1 MDHEN and CDR2 SYDVKM.